Listed below are T cell receptor beta chains from one sample, sequenced in a study of CD8+ T cells in alopecia areata. Clones were read by immunoSEQ multiplex PCR, and TCRdb kept only the in-frame ones, dropping some. The sample contains 250,000 or so clones, around two thirds of which appear only once. The sample consisted of CD4+ T cells sorted from blood, taken at week 0. The receptor set was obtained from a human donor with alopecia areata. Each CDR3 is given with its conserved first and last residue. D genes are given only for firm matches. Only some rows state a clone size, as once, few, many or a class for expanded clones.

.	TRBJ2-3	once	TRBV11-3	TGTGCCAGCAGCTCAGGGGATACGCAGTATTTT	CASSSGDTQYF
.	TRBJ1-1	.	TRBV9	TGTGCCAGCAGCGTAGGTCCAGGAGGGACTGAAGCTTTCTTT	CASSVGPGGTEAFF
.	TRBJ1-2	.	TRBV4-2	TGTGCCAGCAGCCAATCCCAGAATGGCTATGGCTACACCTTC	CASSQSQNGYGYTF
.	TRBJ1-5	.	TRBV2	TGTGCCAGCAGCGGGACGGATACCTACCTTAGCAATCAGCGCCAGCATTTT	CASSGTDTYLSNQRQHF
.	TRBJ1-1	few	TRBV2	TGTGCCAGCAGTGAAGCGGAACAGATTGAAGCTTTCTTT	CASSEAEQIEAFF
TRBD2	TRBJ2-1	.	TRBV7-3	TGTGCCAGCAGCCCCCAGGGGCTAGCGGGGGGCTCCTACAATGAGCAGTTCTTC	CASSPQGLAGGSYNEQFF
.	TRBJ1-1	.	TRBV9	TGTGCCAGCAGCGTAGCTCCCGGGGGCGGCACTGAAGCTTTCTTT	CASSVAPGGGTEAFF
.	TRBJ2-2	once	TRBV27	TGTGCCAGCAGCCTCTTTTTAGGGCCAATCTCCGGGGAGCTGTTTTTT	CASSLFLGPISGELFF
.	TRBJ1-5	.	TRBV30	TGTGCCTGGAGGGACAGCCAAAATCAGCCCCAGCATTTT	CAWRDSQNQPQHF
.	TRBJ2-1	.	TRBV29-1	TGCAGCGTTGACAACTACAATGAGCAGTTCTTC	CSVDNYNEQFF
.	TRBJ1-4	.	TRBV30	TGTGCCTGGAGTCCCCAACGACCCAGGATTGAAAAACTGTTTTTT	CAWSPQRPRIEKLFF
TRBD1	TRBJ1-6	few	TRBV9	TGTGCCAGCAGCGTCGCGGACAGGGGGAGGGTTGATTCACCCCTCCACTTT	CASSVADRGRVDSPLHF
.	TRBJ2-3	.	TRBV11-2	TGTGCCAGCAGCCAAGGCCTAGTTAAGGGCACAGATACGCAGTATTTT	CASSQGLVKGTDTQYF
.	TRBJ2-3	few	TRBV29-1	TGCAGCGTTGAAACCGCAGGTCGCACAGATACGCAGTATTTT	CSVETAGRTDTQYF
.	TRBJ2-3	few	TRBV29-1	TGCAGCGTTGGGTTGTCAGATACGCAGTATTTT	CSVGLSDTQYF
TRBD2	TRBJ2-2	.	TRBV29-1	TGCAGCGGGGGGGGACCCCGGGGCACCGGGGAGCTGTTTTTT	CSGGGPRGTGELFF
.	TRBJ2-1	few	TRBV29-1	TGCAGCGTTGACGGCTTTCCTTACAATGAGCAGTTCTTC	CSVDGFPYNEQFF
.	TRBJ2-4	.	TRBV2	TGTGCCAGCTCCCTCGCAGGGGAAGAAAACATTCAGTACTTC	CASSLAGEENIQYF
.	TRBJ1-6	.	TRBV13	TGTGCCAGCAGCCCCGGGGCGTTGGTACCCCTCCACTTT	CASSPGALVPLHF
TRBD2	TRBJ2-5	.	TRBV29-1	TGCAGCGTGCCGACAGCGGGGGAGACCCAGTACTTC	CSVPTAGETQYF
.	TRBJ2-3	.	TRBV5-4	TGTGCCAGCAGCTTCGGAGTTGCCACAGATACGCAGTATTTT	CASSFGVATDTQYF
TRBD2	TRBJ2-1	few	TRBV30	TGTGCCTGGAGTACGGCGGGACTAGCGGGGGGCGGTGAGCAGTTCTTC	CAWSTAGLAGGGEQFF
TRBD1	TRBJ2-2	.	TRBV7-6	TGTGCCAGCAGCTTGCCAGGGGGGAACACCGGGGAGCTGTTTTTT	CASSLPGGNTGELFF
.	TRBJ2-5	.	TRBV9	TGTGCCAGCAGCGCCCACCTGAAGGAGACCCAGTACTTC	CASSAHLKETQYF
.	TRBJ1-1	.	TRBV5-4	TGTGCCAGCAGCTTGACCGACAGTCGCACTGAAGCTTTCTTT	CASSLTDSRTEAFF
TRBD2	TRBJ2-3	.	TRBV29-1	TGCAGCGTTGATGGCGGGGGTACAGATACGCAGTATTTT	CSVDGGGTDTQYF